Listed here is a single T cell receptor (beta chain). The length of the CDR3 is 16 residues. The V gene's germline CDR1 is SEHNR and CDR2 FQNEAQ (reference sequence). Trimming cost V 5 bases and J 2 bases, with 17 bases left between them. Using immunoSEQ multiplex PCR, the repertoire was profiled, and TCRdb retains in-frame clones only, with some absent. The sample shows hundreds of thousands of clones, approximately 86% of them seen only once. This specimen comes from a study of blood T cell repertoires in COVID-19. The TCR originated in a woman aged 55-70 years with COVID-19, enrolled during active disease. The V call is TRBV7-9, the J call TRBJ2-3; D might be TRBD2 (6 bases). The material sequenced was peripheral blood. The CDR3 region has the DNA TGTGCCAGCAGCCCCCAATCCGGCGGGGTCACAGATACGCAGTATTTT. Protein sequence: CASSPQSGGVTDTQYF.